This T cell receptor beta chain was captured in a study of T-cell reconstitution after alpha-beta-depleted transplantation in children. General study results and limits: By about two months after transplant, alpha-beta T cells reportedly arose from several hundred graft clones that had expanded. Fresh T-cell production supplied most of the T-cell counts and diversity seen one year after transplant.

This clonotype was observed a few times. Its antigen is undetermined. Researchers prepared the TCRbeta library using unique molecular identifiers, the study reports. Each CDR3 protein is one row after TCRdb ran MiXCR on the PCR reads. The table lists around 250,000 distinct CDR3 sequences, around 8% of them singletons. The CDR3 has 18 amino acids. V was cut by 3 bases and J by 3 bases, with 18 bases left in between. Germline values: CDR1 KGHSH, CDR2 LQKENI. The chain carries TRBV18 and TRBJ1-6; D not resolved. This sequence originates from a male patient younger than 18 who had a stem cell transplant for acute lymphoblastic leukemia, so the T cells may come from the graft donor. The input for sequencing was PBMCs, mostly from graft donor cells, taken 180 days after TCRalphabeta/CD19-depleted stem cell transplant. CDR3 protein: CASSPGIPVIIYNSPLHF. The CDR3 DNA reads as TGTGCCAGCTCACCCGGGATCCCAGTCATTATCTATAATTCACCCCTCCACTTT.